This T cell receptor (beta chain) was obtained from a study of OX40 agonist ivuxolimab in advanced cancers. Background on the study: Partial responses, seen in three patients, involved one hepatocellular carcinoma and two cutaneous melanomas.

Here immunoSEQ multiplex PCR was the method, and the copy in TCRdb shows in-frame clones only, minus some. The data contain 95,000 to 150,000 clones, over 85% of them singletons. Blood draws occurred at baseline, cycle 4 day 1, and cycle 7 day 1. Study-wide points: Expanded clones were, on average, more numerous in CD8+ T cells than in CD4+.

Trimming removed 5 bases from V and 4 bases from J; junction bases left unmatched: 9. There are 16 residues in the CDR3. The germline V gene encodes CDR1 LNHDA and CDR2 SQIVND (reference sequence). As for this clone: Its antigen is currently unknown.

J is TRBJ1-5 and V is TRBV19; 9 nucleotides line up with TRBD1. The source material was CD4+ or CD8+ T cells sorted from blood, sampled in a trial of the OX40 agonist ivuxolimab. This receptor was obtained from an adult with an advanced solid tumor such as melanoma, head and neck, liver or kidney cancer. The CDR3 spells CASSLLSTGGNQPQHF. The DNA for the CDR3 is TGTGCCAGTAGTCTCCTCTCGACAGGGGGAAATCAGCCCCAGCATTTT.